The clone carrying this TCR beta chain appeared a single time. Its antigen is still unknown. TCR beta CDR3 regions were amplified from RNA. Primed by the HTBI set, a first-round RT-PCR was run on the TCR CDR3. MiXCR, applied by TCRdb to the multiplex PCR reads, yields one record per CDR3 protein. Among 350,000 or so distinct CDR3 sequences listed, 15% to 20% were seen once. Germline lookup yields CDR1 MDHEN and CDR2 SYDVKM. The CDR3 contains 14 residues. V was shortened by 7 bases and J by 4 bases, with 16 bases between the two germline ends. Patients were excluded because of uncontrolled infection, other autoimmune disease, pregnancy or lactation. These data come from a study of T cells in Graves' hyperthyroidism and ophthalmopathy. Study-wide context: Peripheral blood sampling occurred at initial diagnosis, before any treatment. Study outcomes and limitations: Model-based prediction identified ophthalmopathy a median around seven months prior to its onset.

The sequence was collected from a woman in her forties with Graves' ophthalmopathy. The sample comprised blood. The genes are TRBV28 and TRBJ1-2; weak D call: TRBD1 (5 bases). The CDR3 DNA reads TGTGCCAGCATTAGTTTCCGGGACGTCTATGGCTACACCTTC. It yields the protein CASISFRDVYGYTF.